Sequencing of this T cell receptor (beta chain) was carried out in a study of blood T cell repertoires in COVID-19. Study information: The origin of the acute and convalescent COVID-19 samples was the United States, Italy and Spain.

Per the authors' pipeline: Estimation of nucleated cell counts relied on the amplification of reference gene primers. Only in-frame clones appear in the TCRdb table, and some are missing; sequencing was by immunoSEQ multiplex PCR. V, J and clone size derive from that table, while D and trimming were established from the DNA sequence. The repertoire holds around 50,000 clones, more than 70% seen once, with 2.2% in the top ten. With 5 bases removed from V and 8 bases from J, the gap between germline ends came to 13 bases. Germline CDR1 reads MNHEY; CDR2 reads SMNVEV (reference sequence). The CDR3 consists of 13 residues.

V is TRBV27 and J is TRBJ2-1; a possible D gene is TRBD2 (5 bases). This receptor was obtained from a human donor in a cohort sampled during active COVID-19. The sequenced material came from peripheral blood. The chain's CDR3 is CASSPTAGDEQFF. DNA for the CDR3: TGTGCCAGCAGTCCTACCGCCGGGGATGAGCAGTTCTTC.